A single sample gave rise to the 25 T cell receptor beta chains below, sequenced in a study of shared clonotypes between healthy human individuals (dated by TCRdb to 2020 to 2021). Receptors were amplified or captured by the immunoSEQ multiplex PCR assay. TCRdb holds this immuneACCESS table with in-frame rearrangements only. Some clones are missing; in checked studies, unresolved V genes explain under half, and the rest has no known cause. The sample includes approximately 1,500,000 clones, with approximately 98% observed a single time. The ten largest clones capture roughly 0.45% of the sample. Sequencing input: naive CD4+ T cells sorted from blood. Reading the label with the study, this specimen's cell subset or site is: CD45RA+ positively selected. The receptor source for this set is a young man in good health.

The V gene is TRBV2, the J gene TRBJ2-1; D may be TRBD1 (6 bases). Trimming stripped 1 base from V and 3 bases from J, with 10 bases between. Per the germline V gene, CDR1 is SNHLY and CDR2 is FYNNEI. The CDR3 has 15 amino acids. CDR3 amino acids: CASSEVGGYYNEQFF. For the CDR3, the DNA is TGTGCCAGCAGTGAAGTAGGGGGTTACTACAATGAGCAGTTCTTC. The whole variable domain, remainder taken from reference TRBV2 and TRBJ2-1, is EPEVTQTPSHQVTQMGQEVILRCVPISNHLYFYWYRQILGQKVEFLVSFYNNEISEKSEIFDDQFSVERPDGSNFTLKIRSTKLEDSAMYFCASSEVGGYYNEQFFGPGTRLTVL.

This clone is a singleton in its sample. This chain uses TRBV7-9 with TRBJ1-2; D uncertain. This CDR3 comprises 16 residues. V gave up 0 bases and J gave up 4 bases, with 15 bases separating them. Germline-derived CDR1 and CDR2 are SEHNR and FQNEAQ (reference sequence). CDR3 region: CASSLAVRRDSYGYTF. CDR3 nucleotides: TGTGCCAGCAGCTTAGCAGTTCGCCGGGATAGCTATGGCTACACCTTC.

The chain recombines TRBV11-2 with TRBJ2-3; 8 nucleotides align to TRBD1. The length of the CDR3 is 13 residues. J was trimmed by 4 bases and V by 5 bases; bases with no gene match: 2. Germline CDR1 SGHAT, CDR2 FQNNGV. The CDR3 spells CASSGQGSDTQYF. DNA of the CDR3: TGTGCCAGCAGCGGACAGGGTTCAGATACGCAGTATTTT.

This sequence joins TRBV5-4 and TRBJ1-1, with D possibly TRBD1 on 5 matching bases. V lost 4 bases, J lost 11 bases, and 15 bases lay in between. This CDR3 is built from 12 residues. Germline assignment: CDR1 SGHNT and CDR2 YYREEE (reference sequence). In nucleotides, the CDR3 is TGTGCCAGCAGCCCGTCGGGGGGTGAGGCTTTCTTT. Translated: CASSPSGGEAFF.

This clone was picked up one time. The V call is TRBV6-5, the J call TRBJ1-2, with D possibly being TRBD1 (5 bases). Germline CDR1 is MNHEY and CDR2 is SVGAGI. V was clipped by 2 bases and J by 7 bases, with 17 bases between them. This CDR3 comprises 15 residues. The CDR3 sequence: CASSYMPPGVRGYTF. The CDR3 DNA sequence: TGTGCCAGCAGTTACATGCCCCCGGGGGTCCGTGGCTACACCTTC.

The chain employs TRBV28 and TRBJ2-7; 9 nucleotides line up with TRBD2. With 4 bases clipped from V and 3 bases from J, the junction kept 10 bases outside the gene matches. CDR1 and CDR2 (germline): MDHEN, SYDVKM. This CDR3 is 16 amino acids long. The CDR3 DNA follows: TGTGCCAGCAGTTCGTTCTTAGCGGGAGAGATCTACGAGCAGTACTTC. Its protein is CASSSFLAGEIYEQYF.

The rearrangement joins TRBV5-4 to TRBJ2-6, with D maybe TRBD2 (6 bases). Germline V lookup: CDR1 SGHNT, CDR2 YYREEE (reference sequence). CDR3 length equals 16 residues. V was shortened by 2 bases and J by 0 bases, with 9 bases between the two germline ends. CDR3 sequence: CASSLGTASGANVLTF. DNA of the CDR3: TGTGCCAGCAGCTTAGGGACTGCCTCTGGGGCCAACGTCCTGACTTTC. The variable domain in full, with the rest retrieved from reference TRBV5-4 and TRBJ2-6, is ETGVTQSPTHLIKTRGQQVTLRCSSQSGHNTVSWYQQALGQGPQFIFQYYREEENGRGNFPPRFSGLQFPNYSSELNVNALELDDSALYLCASSLGTASGANVLTFGAGSRLTVL.

The chain recombines TRBV6-5 with TRBJ1-5; D unresolved. Germline-derived CDR1 and CDR2 are MNHEY and SVGAGI. The V gene lost 7 bases and the J gene lost 4 bases, with 8 bases spanning the gap. CDR3 length equals 12 residues. The CDR3 spells CASNLGNQPQHF. The CDR3 DNA sequence: TGTGCCAGCAATTTGGGAAATCAGCCCCAGCATTTT.

V is TRBV6-1 and J is TRBJ1-1; D gene ambiguous. V shed 1 base and J shed 4 bases, with 10 bases lying between them. Germline assignment: CDR1 MNHNS and CDR2 SASEGT. The CDR3 is 14 amino acids. CDR3 sequence reads: CASSEGHWVTEAFF. CDR3 sequence (DNA): TGTGCCAGCAGTGAAGGGCATTGGGTCACTGAAGCTTTCTTT.

The chain is built from TRBV2 and TRBJ1-1; D remains ambiguous. Germline V CDR1 and CDR2: SNHLY, FYNNEI. The CDR3 loop spans 13 amino acids. Trimming removed 4 bases at V and 6 bases at J, with 12 bases between. Here the CDR3 reads CASSGGEGSEAFF. The DNA of the CDR3 is TGTGCCAGCAGTGGTGGTGAGGGATCTGAAGCTTTCTTT. Combining the CDR3 with reference TRBV2 and TRBJ1-1 gives the whole variable domain EPEVTQTPSHQVTQMGQEVILRCVPISNHLYFYWYRQILGQKVEFLVSFYNNEISEKSEIFDDQFSVERPDGSNFTLKIRSTKLEDSAMYFCASSGGEGSEAFFGQGTRLTVV.

The chain uses TRBV27 and TRBJ1-2; 7 bases match TRBD1. The germline gives CDR1 MNHEY, CDR2 SMNVEV (reference sequence). Trimming cost V 4 bases and J 8 bases; bases outside gene matches: 16. This CDR3 comprises 16 residues. The CDR3 loop reads CASSSRTGPLRQGYTF. The CDR3 bases are TGTGCCAGCAGTTCCCGGACAGGACCACTACGTCAAGGCTACACCTTC.

This clone appeared once. CDR3 sequence (DNA): TGTGCCAGCAGTTTTGAGGGGCAAGAGACCCAGTACTTC. It is translated as CASSFEGQETQYF. J is TRBJ2-5 and V is TRBV28; D may correspond to TRBD1 or TRBD2 (5 bases each). This CDR3 region has 13 residues. Germline V gene sequence: CDR1 MDHEN, CDR2 SYDVKM. Trimming took 3 bases from V and 2 from J, leaving 7 bases between them.

The chain is built from TRBV7-9 and TRBJ1-4; possibly TRBD1 for D (6 bases). Looked up from germline, CDR1 is SEHNR and CDR2 is FQNEAQ (reference sequence). V was cut by 3 bases and J by 5 bases, with 16 bases left in between. The CDR3 totals 16 residues. CDR3 sequence: CASSLMGAGANEKLFF. CDR3 bases: TGTGCCAGCAGCTTGATGGGGGCGGGGGCCAATGAAAAACTGTTTTTT.

The chain recombines TRBV18 with TRBJ1-2, with 8 bases fitting TRBD1. The germline V gene encodes CDR1 KGHSH and CDR2 LQKENI. CDR3 length: 15 amino acids. With 4 bases clipped from V and 3 bases from J, the junction kept 7 bases outside the gene matches. The CDR3 nucleotides read TGTGCCAGCTCACGTGGGGTGACAGGGGACTATGGCTACACCTTC. This encodes CASSRGVTGDYGYTF.

The chain employs TRBV7-6 and TRBJ1-1; a possible D gene is TRBD1 (5 bases). This CDR3 region has 16 residues. Germline V gives CDR1 SGHVS, CDR2 FNYEAQ. V was cut by 2 bases and J by 5 bases, with 18 bases left in between. CDR3 bases: TGTGCCAGCAGCTTACGGGTCGGAGGGGAGGGAACTGAAGCTTTCTTT. Translation: CASSLRVGGEGTEAFF.

The chain recombines TRBV5-6 with TRBJ2-7, with 11 bases matching TRBD2. This CDR3 is 15 amino acids long. Germline lookup yields CDR1 SGHDT and CDR2 YYEEEE. V was clipped by 6 bases and J by 2 bases; unmatched bases: 7. CDR3 loop: CASTVTSGITYEQYF. DNA for the CDR3: TGTGCCAGCACGGTGACTAGCGGGATAACCTACGAGCAGTACTTC.

Turning to this clone: This same CDR3 is encoded by further DNA sequences in the sample. The V gene is TRBV7-9, the J gene TRBJ2-1; TRBD2 matches at 8 bases. Germline loops: CDR1 SEHNR, CDR2 FQNEAQ (reference sequence). The length of the CDR3 is 15 residues. Trimming at V came to 1 base and at J to 4 bases, leaving 3 bases not matched to a gene. The CDR3 protein is CASSLGLANYNEQFF. In nucleotides, the CDR3 is TGTGCCAGCAGCTTAGGACTAGCGAATTACAATGAGCAGTTCTTC.

CDR3 nucleotides: TGTGCCAGCACTTCCCGTGGGTTTTCCTACGAGCAGTACTTC. Its translation is CASTSRGFSYEQYF. The chain joins TRBV6-5 to TRBJ2-7; the D is unclear. Trimming shortened V by 7 bases and J by 1 base, and 14 bases separated the two germline ends. CDR3 length equals 14 residues. Per germline, CDR1 MNHEY and CDR2 SVGAGI.

This clone was picked up one time. The chain carries TRBV5-1 and TRBJ2-1; the match to TRBD2 covers 9 bases. CDR1 SGHRS and CDR2 YFSETQ come from the germline V gene. The CDR3 spans 14 residues. V shed 6 bases and J 8 bases; nucleotides not matched to a gene: 9. CDR3 residues: CASMPLAGLDEQFF. The CDR3 DNA follows: TGCGCCAGCATGCCCCTAGCGGGACTCGATGAGCAGTTCTTC.

The CDR3 protein is CASSFRMRGLANTDTQYF. The CDR3 region has the DNA TGTGCCAGCAGCTTCCGTATGAGGGGTCTAGCGAACACAGATACGCAGTATTTT. The genes are TRBV7-2 and TRBJ2-3; D perhaps matches TRBD2 (6 bases). The CDR3 loop spans 18 amino acids. Germline loops: CDR1 SGHTA, CDR2 FQGNSA. The germline V and J ends were trimmed by 3 bases and 2 bases, with 21 bases remaining between them.

The genes are TRBV27 and TRBJ1-2; tentatively, D is TRBD1 (5 bases). This CDR3 is 13 amino acids long. The germline CDR1 and CDR2 sequences are MNHEY and SMNVEV (reference sequence). Trimming cost V 4 bases and J 5 bases, with 11 bases left between them. CDR3 nucleotides: TGTGCCAGCAGTTCCCCAGGGTTATATGGCTACACCTTC. Protein sequence: CASSSPGLYGYTF.

The rearrangement joins TRBV5-4 to TRBJ2-3, with 8 positions matching TRBD1. In germline, CDR1 is SGHNT, CDR2 YYREEE (reference sequence). This CDR3 region has 13 residues. Trimming cost V 5 bases and J 4 bases; bases outside gene matches: 3. CDR3 sequence (DNA): TGTGCCAGCAGGTCACAGGGGGCAGATACGCAGTATTTT. This sequence encodes CASRSQGADTQYF.

The chain has TRBV10-1 and TRBJ2-3; D ambiguous. Germline V CDR1 and CDR2: WNHNN, SYGVQD (reference sequence). This CDR3 contains 16 residues. The V end lost 3 bases, the J end lost 0 bases, and 13 bases lay between the germline ends. The CDR3 DNA reads as TGCGCCAGCAGTGATGGCAAACGAACTAGCACAGATACGCAGTATTTT. This codes for CASSDGKRTSTDTQYF.

This clone was counted once. The chain links TRBV29-1 to TRBJ2-3, with D possibly TRBD2 on 5 matching bases. Germline values: CDR1 SQVTM, CDR2 ANQGSEA. This CDR3 is built from 14 residues. V lost 1 base, J lost 0 bases, and 8 bases lay in between. CDR3 sequence (DNA): TGCAGCGTTGAAGGACTACGGAGCACAGATACGCAGTATTTT. Amino acid sequence: CSVEGLRSTDTQYF.

The genes are TRBV6-6 and TRBJ1-2; tentative D call: TRBD1 (5 bases). Germline values: CDR1 MNHNY, CDR2 SVGAGI (reference sequence). The CDR3 totals 13 residues. V was shortened by 5 bases and J by 8 bases, with 15 bases between the two germline ends. The CDR3 here is CASSRGTGQGYTF. The CDR3 nucleotides are TGTGCCAGCAGTCGGGGAACAGGCCAAGGCTACACCTTC.